This TCR beta chain derives from a study of T cells expressing NK-cell markers. Study results and limitations: Expanded clones of NKG2C+ T cells had an unclear HCMV specificity.

CDR3 length: 14 residues. The germline V gene encodes CDR1 SGHVS and CDR2 FQNEAQ. Following a re-call of the 5' RACE reads, TCRdb has one entry per CDR3 protein and lacks DNA. The clone table shows about 460,000 distinct CDR3 sequences, with the ten largest holding almost 1.5%. Comments on this clonotype: Its target is unknown.

The sequence came from a woman aged 50 to 65 in good health. Material for sequencing was blood T cells: a sorted CD56 or NKG2C T cell subset, CD4+ or CD8+ T cells, or bulk PBMC T cells (not recorded which). The rearrangement uses TRBV7-8 and TRBJ1-1; TCRdb gives TRBD1 as the D gene, but with no DNA this cannot be confirmed. The CDR3 sequence: CASSSRQGKSEAFF.